The entry below describes one T cell receptor beta chain. Its specificity is unknown. The CDR3 is 13 amino acids. Germline lookup yields CDR1 SQVTM and CDR2 ANQGSEA. Trimming took 1 base from V and 2 from J, leaving 9 bases between them. This sample was taken from a study of CD8+ T cells in alopecia areata. Patients with alopecia areata provided lesional scalp punch biopsies as well as peripheral blood. Sorting of PBMCs yielded the CD4+ and CD8+ T cells. RNA extraction and reverse transcription yielded cDNA as sequencing template. Libraries were prepared by immunoSEQ multiplex PCR; TCRdb keeps only in-frame clonotypes and omits some of them. The table has 30,000 to 40,000 clones, around three quarters seen once. Study-level results: Lesional scalp, especially alopecia totalis/universalis, showed higher clonality than normal scalp.

The sequenced sample was NKG2D-low CD8+ T cells sorted from blood. The rearrangement links TRBV29-1 to TRBJ2-7, with D possibly being TRBD1 (6 bases). This receptor was identified in a human donor with alopecia areata. The CDR3 DNA follows: TGCAGCGTTGAAGGGACAGCTACCTACGAGCAGTACTTC. Amino acid sequence: CSVEGTATYEQYF.